The sequence of this T cell receptor beta chain was determined in a study of OX40 agonist ivuxolimab in advanced cancers. Using immunoSEQ multiplex PCR, the repertoire was profiled, and TCRdb retains in-frame clones only, with some absent. The sample has tens of thousands of clones, about 83% seen once. The germline V gene encodes CDR1 MNHEY and CDR2 SMNVEV (reference sequence). The CDR3 length is 15 residues. Trimming at V came to 2 bases and at J to 2 bases, leaving 5 bases not matched to a gene. This specimen consisted of CD4+ or CD8+ T cells sorted from blood, obtained in a trial of the OX40 agonist ivuxolimab. The receptor was isolated from an adult with an advanced solid tumor such as melanoma, head and neck, liver or kidney cancer. This chain joins TRBV27 and TRBJ2-5, with 7 bases lining up with TRBD2. The CDR3 DNA sequence: TGTGCCAGCAGTTTAAGCCCTAGCGGACAAGAGACCCAGTACTTC. Its translation: CASSLSPSGQETQYF.